This passage covers 14 T cell receptor beta chains from one sample sequenced in a study of blood T cells in healthy people across ages. A second PCR, run for about 7 to 11 cycles, used a sample-barcoded 5' primer plus a J-beta primer mix. TCRdb analysed the 5' RACE reads with MiXCR anew, one entry per CDR3 protein. The sample lists approximately 810,000 distinct CDR3 sequences; under 40% were seen once. Input material: blood. The receptors were gathered from a man between 18 and 35 years old in good health.

The chain carries TRBV29-1 and TRBJ1-2, with 9 bases that match TRBD1. This CDR3 has 13 amino acids. The V gene end was trimmed by 7 bases and the J gene end by 3 bases; junction bases not matched to a gene: 6. Germline V CDR1 and CDR2: SQVTM, ANQGSEA. In nucleotides, the CDR3 is TGCAGCGCCGGGACAGGGAGTTACTATGGCTACACCTTC. Residues: CSAGTGSYYGYTF. The whole variable domain, filled in from reference TRBV29-1 and TRBJ1-2, reads SAVISQKPSRDICQRGTSLTIQCQVDSQVTMMFWYRQQPGQSLTLIATANQGSEATYESGFVIDKFPISRPNLTFSTLTVSNMSPEDSSIYLCSAGTGSYYGYTFGSGTRLTVV.

This clonotype appeared a few times. This chain connects TRBV7-3 to TRBJ2-1; D is ambiguous. The end of the DNA is better explained by TRBJ2-7, so the J call may be wrong. Germline lookup yields CDR1 SGHTA and CDR2 FQGTGA. The CDR3 sequence is 15 residues long. CDR3: CASSQPDGSYNEQYF. The CDR3 DNA sequence: TGTGCCAGCAGCCAACCGGACGGCTCCTACAATGAGCAGTACTTC.

This clonotype was seen more than once but under ten times. The chain recombines TRBV27 with TRBJ1-4; D unclear. V lost 5 bases, J lost 0 bases, and 16 bases lay in between. Per the germline V gene, CDR1 is MNHEY and CDR2 is SMNVEV (reference sequence). This CDR3 is built from 17 residues. The CDR3 loop is CASSTRRTEATNEKLFF. The CDR3 DNA sequence: TGTGCCAGCAGTACCCGAAGGACGGAGGCAACTAATGAAAAACTGTTTTTT.

This clonotype was counted only a few times. The rearrangement joins TRBV7-2 to TRBJ2-3, with 8 bases lining up with TRBD1. Germline CDR1 is SGHTA and CDR2 is FQGNSA. The CDR3 consists of 16 residues. V was clipped by 2 bases and J by 0 bases; unmatched bases: 4. The CDR3, as DNA: TGTGCCAGCAGCTTACAGGGGGCCACTAGCACAGATACGCAGTATTTT. This codes for CASSLQGATSTDTQYF.

This clonotype was counted many times. The chain joins TRBV3-1 to TRBJ2-1; D not resolved. Germline CDR1 and CDR2: LGHDT and YNNKEL (reference sequence). The CDR3 consists of 14 residues. V was clipped by 0 bases and J by 3 bases, with 6 bases between them. Here the CDR3 reads CASSQDGRYNEQFF. The CDR3 DNA reads as TGTGCCAGCAGCCAAGACGGGCGCTACAATGAGCAGTTCTTC.

The chain uses TRBV4-1 and TRBJ1-5; maybe TRBD1 (6 bases). Germline V gene data show CDR1 as MGHRA and CDR2 as YSYEKL. The CDR3 sequence is 17 residues long. Trimming removed 4 bases at V and 7 bases at J, with 23 bases between. The CDR3 nucleotides are TGCGCCAGCAGCCCTAAATTAGGGGCAGGGGATCAACAGCCCCAGCATTTT. Translating it yields CASSPKLGAGDQQPQHF.

V usage is TRBV29-1 and J usage is TRBJ2-1, with 9 bases identical to TRBD2. V shed 4 bases and J 12 bases; nucleotides not matched to a gene: 10. The CDR3 has 13 amino acids. The germline V gene encodes CDR1 SQVTM and CDR2 ANQGSEA. Here the CDR3 DNA reads TGCAGCGTTGGTGCAGGGGCGCGGGGGGGGCAGTTCTTC. It codes for CSVGAGARGGQFF.

The V and J genes are TRBV20-1 and TRBJ2-1; a possible D gene is TRBD1 (6 bases). Germline CDR1 reads DFQATT; CDR2 reads SNEGSKA (reference sequence). The CDR3 is made up of 15 amino acids. Trimming took 2 bases from V and 3 from J, leaving 14 bases between them. The CDR3 nucleotides read TGCAGTGCTAGAATGCCCCAGGGGCACTACAATGAGCAGTTCTTC. Translation gives CSARMPQGHYNEQFF.

This clonotype was seen more than once but under ten times. This sequence joins TRBV10-3 and TRBJ2-1; a possible D gene is TRBD2 (5 bases). CDR1 is ENHRY and CDR2 is SYGVKD in the germline V gene. V gave up 6 bases and J gave up 0 bases, with 12 bases separating them. The CDR3 has 15 amino acids. This CDR3 reads CAISPGESSYNEQFF. The CDR3 DNA reads as TGTGCCATCAGCCCCGGGGAGAGCTCCTACAATGAGCAGTTCTTC.

This chain joins TRBV2 and TRBJ1-4; D is uncertain. V lost 7 bases to trimming and J lost 6 bases, with 18 bases between them. Germline V gene lookup returns CDR1 SNHLY and CDR2 FYNNEI. The CDR3 runs 15 residues. The CDR3 sequence is CASNPWTPKDEKLFF. In nucleotides, the CDR3 is TGTGCCAGCAACCCTTGGACCCCGAAGGATGAAAAACTGTTTTTT.

The genes are TRBV7-2 and TRBJ2-1; maybe TRBD2 (5 bases). CDR1 is SGHTA and CDR2 is FQGNSA in the germline V gene. V was shortened by 1 base and J by 13 bases, with 20 bases between the two germline ends. The CDR3 length is 15 residues. The CDR3 loop reads CASSLGAPGFLGQFF. CDR3 in DNA: TGTGCCAGCAGCTTAGGGGCCCCGGGGTTTTTAGGTCAGTTCTTC.

This chain connects TRBV9 to TRBJ1-1; D gene ambiguous. The CDR3 is 17 amino acids. Germline CDR1 and CDR2: SGDLS and YYNGEE. V was cut by 0 bases and J by 0 bases, with 15 bases left in between. The CDR3: CASSVASAALMNTEAFF. The CDR3 coding sequence is TGTGCCAGCAGCGTAGCTAGCGCGGCCTTAATGAACACTGAAGCTTTCTTT.

The CDR3 DNA sequence: TGTGCCAGCAGTTTAGGGCAGAAGTACGAGCAGTACTTC. Translating gives CASSLGQKYEQYF. The chain combines TRBV12-3 or TRBV12-4 with TRBJ2-1; D ambiguous. Near its end, the DNA agrees better with TRBJ2-7, so the J call may be wrong. CDR3 length: 13 amino acids.

For this clonotype: This may stem from a read error, because a much larger clone lies one nucleotide away. This sequence joins TRBV2 and TRBJ2-3; TRBD2 agrees at 7 bases. Looked up from germline, CDR1 is SNHLY and CDR2 is FYNNEI. This CDR3 has 14 amino acids. The CDR3 spells CASSASGVSDAQYF. In DNA, the CDR3 is TGTGCCAGCAGTGCCAGCGGGGTATCAGATGCGCAGTATTTT.